The present entry profiles one TCR beta chain with its context. Its target is unknown. The ends were cut back, 1 base at V and 3 bases at J, with 13 bases in the middle. CDR1 MGHRA and CDR2 YSYEKL come from the germline V gene. The CDR3 has 16 residues. The data were taken from a study of T cell responses to AZD1222 COVID-19 vaccine. Sequenced by immunoSEQ multiplex PCR; TCRdb stores in-frame clones only, minus some. The repertoire includes roughly 150,000 clones, approximately 90% of them detected once, and about 4.4% sits in the top ten. Regarding the study as a whole: Females outnumbered males among donors, who were mostly white British; clonal diversity was possibly underestimated. No day 14 peak samples; only post-peak repertoires were characterized. The breadth and depth of Spike-specific TCRs increased once two AZD1222 doses had been given.

The source material was peripheral blood, sampled on day 0 of AZD1222 vaccination. V gene TRBV4-1 combines with J gene TRBJ2-1, with D perhaps assigned TRBD1 or TRBD2 (5 bases each). The sequence came from an adult in good health. CDR3: CASSQVGQGRYNEQFF. The CDR3, as DNA: TGCGCCAGCAGCCAAGTCGGGCAGGGACGCTACAATGAGCAGTTCTTC.